This T cell receptor beta chain appears in the sequencing data of a study of blood T cell repertoires in COVID-19. At the level of the study: COVID-19 samples from acute and convalescent phases originated in the United States, Italy and Spain. PBMCs, B-cell-depleted T cells, or T cells were the source of the cDNA or gDNA that made up the material.

Per the original data handling: Cell counts per sample came from amplifying reference gene primers. TCRdb's table, derived via immunoSEQ multiplex PCR, lists solely in-frame clones and lacks some. V, J and clone size are those of that table, while D and trimming were read from the DNA. Of some 65,000 clones in the sample, 65% to 90% are singletons; the top ten hold around 2.9%. CDR3 size: 14 residues. Germline V lookup: CDR1 MGHDK, CDR2 SYGVNS. V was shortened by 1 base and J by 4 bases, with 8 bases between the two germline ends. The clonotype comes from a man older than 75 with acute or convalescent COVID-19. The genes are TRBV25-1 and TRBJ2-4, with D possibly TRBD1 on 5 matching bases. Material for sequencing was peripheral blood. The CDR3 region has the DNA TGTGCCAGCAGTGAATTGGACAAAAAAAACATTCAGTACTTC. Its protein product is CASSELDKKNIQYF. The full variable domain, in which reference TRBV25-1 and TRBJ2-4 provide the parts outside the CDR3, is EADIYQTPRYLVIGTGKKITLECSQTMGHDKMYWYQQDPGMELHLIHYSYGVNSTEKGDLSSESTVSRIRTEHFPLTLESARPSHTSQYLCASSELDKKNIQYFGAGTRLSVL.